The entry that follows covers one T cell receptor (beta chain) sequence. Antigen specificity is unknown. Method: immunoSEQ multiplex PCR; TCRdb's copy keeps in-frame clones and lacks some. The sample has roughly 38,000 clones; roughly 90% are singletons. This specimen comes from a study of OX40 agonist ivuxolimab in advanced cancers. For the study at large: Dose-escalation patients' cancers were hepatocellular carcinoma, melanoma, renal cell or head and neck cancer. Patients were under 90% male with ages roughly 23 to 79, mean about 65. Overall study results and limits: Antigen specificity was not determined for the expanded peripheral T cells.

Germline lookup yields CDR1 MNHNS and CDR2 SASEGT. This CDR3 region has 14 residues. With 6 bases clipped from V and 10 bases from J, the junction kept 10 bases outside the gene matches. The receptor was isolated from an adult with an advanced solid tumor such as melanoma, head and neck, liver or kidney cancer. The chain has TRBV6-1 and TRBJ1-4; 8 nucleotides line up with TRBD1. This specimen was CD4+ or CD8+ T cells sorted from blood, taken in a trial of the OX40 agonist ivuxolimab. CDR3 in amino acids: CASRTTGEGGKLFF. The CDR3 DNA reads TGTGCCAGCAGGACGACAGGGGAGGGGGGAAAACTGTTTTTT.